This T cell receptor beta chain is drawn from a study of tumor and adjacent non-tumor tissue in lung cancer. Background on the study: Each sample yielded around 4.2 million productive TCRbeta reads on average. Study results and limitations: Higher tumor TCR diversity was associated with shorter survival.

For this clonotype: Its antigen is unknown.

RNA was extracted from bulk tissue without any cell sorting. Three rounds of nested PCR, following a modified ARM-PCR protocol, produced the TCRbeta library. TCRdb ran MiXCR on the multiplex PCR reads and lists one entry per CDR3 protein. This table has 200,000 to 250,000 distinct CDR3 sequences, 70% to 75% appearing once. The CDR3 runs 13 residues. Germline CDR1 is MNHNS and CDR2 is SASEGT. V lost 8 bases to trimming and J lost 3 bases, with 14 bases between them. The chain has TRBV6-1 and TRBJ2-7, with D unresolved. The TCR was taken from a man between 60 and 75 years old with non-small cell lung cancer. Sequencing input: lung tumor tissue. CDR3 coding DNA: TGTGCCAGCTCGACTGCCTGGAACTACGAGCAGTACTTC. It translates to CASSTAWNYEQYF.